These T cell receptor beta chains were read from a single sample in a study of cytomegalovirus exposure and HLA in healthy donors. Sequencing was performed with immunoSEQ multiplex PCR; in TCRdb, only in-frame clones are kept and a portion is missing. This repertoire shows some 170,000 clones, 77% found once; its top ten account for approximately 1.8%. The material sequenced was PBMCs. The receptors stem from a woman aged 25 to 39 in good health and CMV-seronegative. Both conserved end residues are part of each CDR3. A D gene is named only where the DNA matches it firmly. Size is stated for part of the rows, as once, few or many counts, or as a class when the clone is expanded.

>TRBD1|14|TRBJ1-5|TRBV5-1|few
CASSSGSGGQPQHF
TGCGCCAGCAGCTCGGGGTCAGGGGGCCAGCCCCAGCATTTT
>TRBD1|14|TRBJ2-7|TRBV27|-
CASSPPRQGFEQYF
TGTGCCAGCAGTCCCCCGAGACAGGGGTTCGAGCAGTACTTC
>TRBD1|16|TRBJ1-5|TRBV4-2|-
CASSPDGRDSDQPQHF
TGTGCCAGCAGCCCTGACGGTCGGGACAGCGATCAGCCCCAGCATTTT
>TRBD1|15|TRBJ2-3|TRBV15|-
CATSRRLQGPDTQYF
TGTGCCACCAGCAGACGTCTACAGGGGCCAGATACGCAGTATTTT
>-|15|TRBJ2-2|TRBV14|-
CASSRTTGNTGELFF
TGTGCCAGCAGCCGAACGACAGGGAACACCGGGGAGCTGTTTTTT
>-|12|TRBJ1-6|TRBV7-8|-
CASTEAREALHF
TGTGCCAGCACCGAGGCCAGGGAGGCCCTCCACTTT
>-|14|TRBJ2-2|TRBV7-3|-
CASSLGFSTGELFF
TGTGCCAGCAGCTTAGGCTTCAGCACCGGGGAGCTGTTTTTT
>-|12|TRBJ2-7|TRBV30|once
CAWSVGSYEQYF
TGTGCCTGGAGTGTTGGGAGCTACGAGCAGTACTTC
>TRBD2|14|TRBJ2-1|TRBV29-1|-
CSVLGTSSPFEQFF
TGCAGCGTTTTAGGGACTAGCTCCCCCTTTGAGCAGTTCTTC
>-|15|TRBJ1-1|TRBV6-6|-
CASSYGVAKFTEAFF
TGTGCCAGCAGTTACGGAGTGGCGAAGTTCACTGAAGCTTTCTTT
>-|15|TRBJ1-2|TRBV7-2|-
CASSAFPRANYGYTF
TGTGCCAGCAGCGCTTTCCCGCGGGCGAACTATGGCTACACCTTC
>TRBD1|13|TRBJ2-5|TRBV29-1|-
CSVRTGGLETQYF
TGCAGCGTTCGGACAGGGGGCCTCGAGACCCAGTACTTC
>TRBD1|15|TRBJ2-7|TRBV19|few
CASSIPDRPSYEQYF
TGTGCCAGTAGTATCCCGGACAGGCCGTCCTACGAGCAGTACTTC
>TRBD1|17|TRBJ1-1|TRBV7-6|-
CASSLTWDRVLDTEAFF
TGTGCCAGCAGCTTGACGTGGGACAGGGTTTTGGACACTGAAGCTTTCTTT
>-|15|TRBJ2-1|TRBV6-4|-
CASSDFGVDSGEQFF
TGTGCCAGCAGTGACTTTGGTGTCGACTCCGGTGAGCAGTTCTTC
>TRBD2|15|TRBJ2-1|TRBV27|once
CASSPTSGTYNEQFF
TGTGCCAGCAGCCCGACTAGCGGGACCTACAATGAGCAGTTCTTC
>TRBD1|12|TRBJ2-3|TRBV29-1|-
CSVVGGTGAQYF
TGCAGCGTTGTCGGTGGGACAGGGGCGCAGTATTTT
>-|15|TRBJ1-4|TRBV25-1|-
CASSERELANEKLFF
TGTGCCAGCAGTGAACGGGAGTTGGCTAATGAAAAACTGTTTTTT
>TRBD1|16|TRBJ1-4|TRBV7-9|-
CSSSPSTGATGEKLFF
TGTTCCAGCAGCCCTTCAACAGGGGCAACTGGGGAAAAACTGTTTTTT
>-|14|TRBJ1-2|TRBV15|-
CATNGQPHNYGYTF
TGTGCCACCAACGGACAGCCCCATAACTATGGCTACACCTTC
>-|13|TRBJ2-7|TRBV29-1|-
CSVESPLTYEQYF
TGCAGCGTTGAATCCCCGCTAACCTACGAGCAGTACTTC
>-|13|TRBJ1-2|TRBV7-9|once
CASSPSQGDRYTF
TGTGCCAGCAGCCCGTCACAGGGAGATCGCTACACCTTC
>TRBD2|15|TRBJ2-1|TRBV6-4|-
CASSELAGEVHEQFF
TGTGCCAGCAGTGAATTGGCGGGAGAGGTCCATGAGCAGTTCTTC
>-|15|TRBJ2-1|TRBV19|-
CASSTPGDLLNEQFF
TGTGCCAGTAGTACCCCAGGGGACCTCCTCAATGAGCAGTTCTTC
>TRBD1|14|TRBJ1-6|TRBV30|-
CAWGPDRDNSPLHF
TGTGCCTGGGGGCCGGACAGGGATAATTCACCCCTCCACTTT